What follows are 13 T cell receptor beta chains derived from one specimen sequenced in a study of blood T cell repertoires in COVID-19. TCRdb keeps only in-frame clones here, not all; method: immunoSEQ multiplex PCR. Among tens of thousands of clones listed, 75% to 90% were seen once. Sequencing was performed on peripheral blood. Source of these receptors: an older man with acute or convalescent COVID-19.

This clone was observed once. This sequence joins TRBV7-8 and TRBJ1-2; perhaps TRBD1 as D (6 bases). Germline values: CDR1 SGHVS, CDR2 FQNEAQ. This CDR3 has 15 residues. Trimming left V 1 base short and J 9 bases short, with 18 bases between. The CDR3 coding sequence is TGTGCCAGCAGCTTAGGTCCGTCAGGGGAGCGGAGCTACACCTTC. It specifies CASSLGPSGERSYTF.

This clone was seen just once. CDR3 sequence reads: CAISEPTGTSNQPQHF. CDR3 coding DNA: TGTGCCATCAGTGAGCCTACCGGGACAAGCAATCAGCCCCAGCATTTT. The chain joins TRBV10-3 to TRBJ1-5, with TRBD1 as a possible D gene (6 bases). Trimming removed 2 bases at V and 1 base at J, with 12 bases between. Germline CDR1 and CDR2: ENHRY and SYGVKD. CDR3 length: 16 amino acids.

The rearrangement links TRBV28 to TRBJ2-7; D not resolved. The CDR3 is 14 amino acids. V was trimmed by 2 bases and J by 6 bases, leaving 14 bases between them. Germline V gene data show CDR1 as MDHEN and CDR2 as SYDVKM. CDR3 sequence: CASSLHSPESEQYF. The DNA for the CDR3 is TGTGCCAGCAGTTTACACAGCCCCGAGAGCGAGCAGTACTTC.

CDR3 loop: CASSLRLIQETQYF. CDR3 bases: TGTGCCAGCAGCCTAAGACTGATCCAAGAGACCCAGTACTTC. This rearrangement joins TRBV7-2 to TRBJ2-5; no firm D call. The V gene lost 5 bases and the J gene lost 1 base, with 11 bases spanning the gap. Germline CDR1 and CDR2: SGHTA and FQGNSA. This CDR3 is built from 14 residues.

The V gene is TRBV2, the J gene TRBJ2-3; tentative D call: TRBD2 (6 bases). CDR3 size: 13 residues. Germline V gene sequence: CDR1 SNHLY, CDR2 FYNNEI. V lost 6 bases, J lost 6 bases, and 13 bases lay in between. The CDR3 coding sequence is TGTGCCAGCAGGACCAGTGCGGGGGATACGCAGTATTTT. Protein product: CASRTSAGDTQYF.

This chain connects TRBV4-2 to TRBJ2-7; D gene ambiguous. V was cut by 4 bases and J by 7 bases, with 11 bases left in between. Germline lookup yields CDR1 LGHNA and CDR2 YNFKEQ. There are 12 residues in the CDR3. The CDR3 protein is CASSLLPSEQYF. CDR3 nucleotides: TGTGCCAGCAGCCTTCTTCCGTCGGAGCAGTACTTC.

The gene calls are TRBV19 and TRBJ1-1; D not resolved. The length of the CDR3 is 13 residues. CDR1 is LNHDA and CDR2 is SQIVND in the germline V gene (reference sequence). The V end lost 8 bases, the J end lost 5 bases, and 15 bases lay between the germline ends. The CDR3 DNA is TGTGCCAGTCGATCCCGGGATGGGACTGAAGCTTTCTTT. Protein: CASRSRDGTEAFF.

The CDR3 protein is CASSRVGNGADEQFF. CDR3 nucleotides: TGTGCCAGCAGCAGGGTAGGGAATGGGGCAGATGAGCAGTTCTTC. J is TRBJ2-1 and V is TRBV7-2, with D perhaps matching TRBD1 (5 bases). The V gene lost 5 bases and the J gene lost 8 bases, with 19 bases spanning the gap. The CDR3 has 15 amino acids. From germline, CDR1 is SGHTA and CDR2 FQGNSA. The full variable domain, completed using reference TRBV7-2 and TRBJ2-1, is GAGVSQSPSNKVTEKGKDVELRCDPISGHTALYWYRQSLGQGLEFLIYFQGNSAPDKSGLPSDRFSAERTGGSVSTLTIQRTQQEDSAVYLCASSRVGNGADEQFFGPGTRLTVL.

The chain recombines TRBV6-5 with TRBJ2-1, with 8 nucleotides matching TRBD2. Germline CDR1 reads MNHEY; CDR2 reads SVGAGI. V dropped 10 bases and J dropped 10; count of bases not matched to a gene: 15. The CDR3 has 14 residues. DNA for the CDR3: TGTGCCACCTCCAGCGGGGGATCCCTCTTAGAGCAGTTCTTC. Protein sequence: CATSSGGSLLEQFF.

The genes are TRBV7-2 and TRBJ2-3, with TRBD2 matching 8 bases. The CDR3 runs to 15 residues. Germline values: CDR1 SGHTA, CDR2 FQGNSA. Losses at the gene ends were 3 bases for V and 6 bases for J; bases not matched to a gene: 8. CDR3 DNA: TGTGCCAGCAGCTTCCTAGCGGGCCGGTGGGATACGCAGTATTTT. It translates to CASSFLAGRWDTQYF.

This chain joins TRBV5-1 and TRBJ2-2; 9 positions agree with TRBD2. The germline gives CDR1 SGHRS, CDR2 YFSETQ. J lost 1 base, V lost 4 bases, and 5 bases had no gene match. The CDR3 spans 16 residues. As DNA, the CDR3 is TGCGCCAGCAGCATAGCGGGAGCCAAGAACACCGGGGAGCTGTTTTTT. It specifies CASSIAGAKNTGELFF.

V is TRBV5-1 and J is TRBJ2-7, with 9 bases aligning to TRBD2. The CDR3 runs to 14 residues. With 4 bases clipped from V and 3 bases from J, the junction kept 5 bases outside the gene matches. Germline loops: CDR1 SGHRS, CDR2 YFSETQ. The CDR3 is CASSQSTSGYEQYF. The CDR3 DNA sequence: TGCGCCAGCAGCCAATCGACTAGCGGCTACGAGCAGTACTTC.

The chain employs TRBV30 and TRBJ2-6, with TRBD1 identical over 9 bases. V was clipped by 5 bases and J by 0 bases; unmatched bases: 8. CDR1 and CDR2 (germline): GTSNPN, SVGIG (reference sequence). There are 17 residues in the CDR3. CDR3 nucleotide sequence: TGTGCCTGGTCCCGGGACAGGGACAACTCTGGGGCCAACGTCCTGACTTTC. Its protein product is CAWSRDRDNSGANVLTF.